This entry describes one TCR beta chain. The target of this receptor is not known. There are no base qualities to consult, and no much larger clone falls within one base. This sample is drawn from a study of T cells in localized non-small cell lung cancer (dated by TCRdb to 2019 to 2021). For the study in its entirety: The study analyzed T cell repertoires of hundreds of early-stage NSCLC patients, comparing tumors and uninvolved tumor-adjacent lungs. All 240 or so NSCLC patients in the cohort were treatment-naive and had localized lung tumors that were resected. Of the NSCLC patients, 129 were male and approximately 99 were female, and the mean age was approximately 66 years. Points the paper makes about the study in general: Multi-region tumor sequencing was not performed, so intratumor heterogeneity could not be excluded. Uninvolved tumor-adjacent lung showed the highest T cell clonality, higher than tumor, which suggests more focused antigenic responses in the uninvolved tumor-adjacent lung. Higher T cell density in blood was associated with longer overall survival, whereas higher clonality in adjacent lung was associated with shorter survival. A median of roughly 50 of the top 100 tumor clones turned up in the paired uninvolved adjacent lung, and roughly 28 of those clones also ranked among the top 100 of that same adjacent lung. Because the study design was exploratory, TCR variables were selected using unadjusted p-values without false-discovery rate correction.

At diagnosis, peripheral blood, uninvolved tumor-adjacent lung and tumor were collected and stored as a combination of fresh-frozen and FFPE material. For TCR repertoire profiling, blood samples were analyzed as peripheral blood mononuclear cells. The immunoSEQ Assay was used to sequence TCR beta CDR3 regions from DNA. For the original study's pipeline: T cell density was computed as TCR beta template counts normalized to usable DNA estimated by amplifying housekeeping genes. Using the preseqR package, richness was estimated by extrapolating to 120,000 templates for tissue samples and 400,000 templates for PBMC samples. Clonality was taken to be one minus Pielou's evenness. Differential abundance testing on productive amino-acid clonotypes, with a minimum total count of 5 and an alpha of 0.1, was used to identify tissue-enriched TCRs. Repertoire overlap between compartments was quantified with the Jaccard Index and Morisita Overlap Index. GLIPH clustered TCR beta CDR3s with public tetramer-defined viral CDR3s; viral motifs required at least three viral sequences plus V-gene enrichment. TCRdb took this table from immuneACCESS and kept in-frame rearrangements with V and J called. Such tables lack part of the clones; where checked against another copy, unresolved V genes explain under half of the gap, and the rest is unexplained. V, J and clone size were drawn from that table, and D and trimming were deduced from the DNA. This sample gives 75,000 to 85,000 clones in total; about 84% of them show up just once. Approximately 9.7% of the sample goes to the ten largest clones.

This sample comprised peripheral blood, obtained before any cancer treatment. The source of this sequence is an older female donor with stage I lung adenocarcinoma.

The DNA sequence is given as TGTGCCAGCAGGGGCCGGTTCTATGGCTACACCTTC. Its translation is CASRGRFYGYTF. The chain is assembled from TRBV6-5 and TRBJ1-2; there is no confident call for the D gene. CDR1 and CDR2 are drawn from the germline V gene: MNHEY, SVGAGI. V gives up 6 bases and J gives up 4 bases, and the segment between their germline ends measures 9 bases. The CDR3 covers 12 residues, taking in both the cysteine and the phenylalanine. The retained sequence is limited to the CDR3, 36 bases, with the frame set at the first base.